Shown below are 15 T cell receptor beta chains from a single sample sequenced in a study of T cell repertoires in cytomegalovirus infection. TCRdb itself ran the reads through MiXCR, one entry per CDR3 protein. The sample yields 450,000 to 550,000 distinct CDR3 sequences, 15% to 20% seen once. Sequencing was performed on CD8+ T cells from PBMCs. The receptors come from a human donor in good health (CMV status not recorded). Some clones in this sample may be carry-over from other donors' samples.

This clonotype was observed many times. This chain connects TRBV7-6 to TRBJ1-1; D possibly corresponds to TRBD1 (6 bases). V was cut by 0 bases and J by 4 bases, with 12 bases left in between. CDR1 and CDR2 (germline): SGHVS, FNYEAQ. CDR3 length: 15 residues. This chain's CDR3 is CASSLATAGVTEAFF. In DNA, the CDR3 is TGTGCCAGCAGCTTAGCTACCGCAGGGGTCACTGAAGCTTTCTTT.

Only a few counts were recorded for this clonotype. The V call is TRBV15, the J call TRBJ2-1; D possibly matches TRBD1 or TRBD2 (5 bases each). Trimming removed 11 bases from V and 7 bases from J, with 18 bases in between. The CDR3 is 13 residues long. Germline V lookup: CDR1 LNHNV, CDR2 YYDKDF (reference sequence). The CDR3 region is CAAAPGLGNEQFF. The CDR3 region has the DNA TGTGCCGCCGCGCCGGGGCTGGGGAATGAGCAGTTCTTC.

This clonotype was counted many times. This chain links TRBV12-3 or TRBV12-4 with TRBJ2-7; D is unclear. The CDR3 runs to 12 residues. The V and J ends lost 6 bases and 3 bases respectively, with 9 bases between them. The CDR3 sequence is CASSSVNYEQYF. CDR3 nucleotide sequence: TGTGCCAGCAGCTCGGTCAACTACGAGCAGTACTTC.

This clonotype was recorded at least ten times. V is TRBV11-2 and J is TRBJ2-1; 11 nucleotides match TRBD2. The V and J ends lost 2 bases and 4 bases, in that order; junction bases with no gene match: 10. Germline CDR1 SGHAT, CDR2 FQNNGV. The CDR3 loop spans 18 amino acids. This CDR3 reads CASSLLQVLAGGYNEQFF. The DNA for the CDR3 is TGTGCCAGCAGCTTACTTCAAGTCCTAGCGGGGGGATACAATGAGCAGTTCTTC.

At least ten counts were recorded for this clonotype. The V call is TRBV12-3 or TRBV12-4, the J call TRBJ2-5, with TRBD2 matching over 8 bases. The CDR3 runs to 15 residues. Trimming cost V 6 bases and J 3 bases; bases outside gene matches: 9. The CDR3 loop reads CASSRAGGAEETQYF. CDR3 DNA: TGTGCCAGCAGCCGCGCCGGGGGGGCAGAAGAGACCCAGTACTTC.

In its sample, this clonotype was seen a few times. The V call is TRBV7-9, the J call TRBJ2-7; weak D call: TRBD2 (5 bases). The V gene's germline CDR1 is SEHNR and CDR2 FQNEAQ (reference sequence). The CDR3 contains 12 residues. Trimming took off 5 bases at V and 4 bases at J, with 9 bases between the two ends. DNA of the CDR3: TGTGCCAGCAGCCGATCGGGGTACGAGCAGTACTTC. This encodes CASSRSGYEQYF. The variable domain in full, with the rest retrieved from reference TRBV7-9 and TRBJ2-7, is DTGVSQNPRHKITKRGQNVTFRCDPISEHNRLYWYRQTLGQGPEFLTYFQNEAQLEKSRLLSDRFSAERPKGSFSTLEIQRTEQGDSAMYLCASSRSGYEQYFGPGTRLTVT.

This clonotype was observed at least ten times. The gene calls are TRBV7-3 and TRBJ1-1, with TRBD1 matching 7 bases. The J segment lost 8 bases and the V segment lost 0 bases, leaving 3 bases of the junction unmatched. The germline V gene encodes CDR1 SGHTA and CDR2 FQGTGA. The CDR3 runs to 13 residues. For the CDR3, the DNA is TGTGCCAGCAGCTTAACGGAGGACAGGGAAGCTTTCTTT. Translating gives CASSLTEDREAFF. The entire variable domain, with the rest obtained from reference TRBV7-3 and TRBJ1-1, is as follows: GAGVSQTPSNKVTEKGKYVELRCDPISGHTALYWYRQSLGQGPEFLIYFQGTGAADDSGLPNDRFFAVRPEGSVSTLKIQRTERGDSAVYLCASSLTEDREAFFGQGTRLTVV.

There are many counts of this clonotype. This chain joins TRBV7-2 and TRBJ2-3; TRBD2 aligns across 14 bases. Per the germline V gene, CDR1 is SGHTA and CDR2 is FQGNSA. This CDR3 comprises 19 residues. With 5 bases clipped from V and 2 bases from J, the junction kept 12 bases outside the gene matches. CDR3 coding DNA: TGTGCCAGCAGCACTTCCGGGACTAGCGGGAGAGCTGTCACAGATACGCAGTATTTT. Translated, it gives CASSTSGTSGRAVTDTQYF.

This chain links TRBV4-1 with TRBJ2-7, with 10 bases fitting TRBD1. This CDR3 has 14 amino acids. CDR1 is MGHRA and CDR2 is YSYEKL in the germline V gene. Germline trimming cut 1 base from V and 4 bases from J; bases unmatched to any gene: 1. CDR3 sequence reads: CASSQGDRGYEQYF. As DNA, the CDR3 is TGCGCCAGCAGCCAAGGGGACAGGGGTTACGAGCAGTACTTC.

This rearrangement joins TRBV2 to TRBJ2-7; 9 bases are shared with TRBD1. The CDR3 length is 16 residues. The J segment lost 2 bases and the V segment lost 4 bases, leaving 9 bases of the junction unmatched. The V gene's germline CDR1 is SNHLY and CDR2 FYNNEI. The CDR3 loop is CASSATGGVGAYEQYF. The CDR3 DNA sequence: TGTGCCAGCAGTGCTACAGGGGGCGTAGGGGCCTACGAGCAGTACTTC.

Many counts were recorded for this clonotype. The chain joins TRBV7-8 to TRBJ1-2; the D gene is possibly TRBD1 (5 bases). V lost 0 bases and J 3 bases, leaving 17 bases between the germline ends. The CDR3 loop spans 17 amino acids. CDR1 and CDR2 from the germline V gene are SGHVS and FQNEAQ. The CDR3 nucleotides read TGTGCCAGCAGCTTAGCGAGGCGGGAGGGGATCGACTATGGCTACACCTTC. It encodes CASSLARREGIDYGYTF.

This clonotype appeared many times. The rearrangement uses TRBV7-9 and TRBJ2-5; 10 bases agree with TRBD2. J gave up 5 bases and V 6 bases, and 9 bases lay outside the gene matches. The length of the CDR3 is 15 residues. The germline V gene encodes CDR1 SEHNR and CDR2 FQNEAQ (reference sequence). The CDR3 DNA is TGTGCCAGCAGTTCCTCTAGCGGGAGTTTTGAGACCCAGTACTTC. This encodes CASSSSSGSFETQYF.

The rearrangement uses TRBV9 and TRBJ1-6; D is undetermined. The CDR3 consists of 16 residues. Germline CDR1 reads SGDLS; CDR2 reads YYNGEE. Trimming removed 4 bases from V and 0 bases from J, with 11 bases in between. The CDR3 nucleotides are TGTGCCAGCAGCCCCCTCCCTCGCTCCTATAATTCACCCCTCCACTTT. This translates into CASSPLPRSYNSPLHF.

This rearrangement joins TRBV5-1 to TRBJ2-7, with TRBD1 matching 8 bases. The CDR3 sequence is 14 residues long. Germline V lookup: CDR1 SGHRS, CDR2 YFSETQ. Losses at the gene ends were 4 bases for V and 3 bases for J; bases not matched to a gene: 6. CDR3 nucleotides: TGCGCCAGCAGCCCTACCGGACAGGGCTACGAGCAGTACTTC. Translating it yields CASSPTGQGYEQYF.

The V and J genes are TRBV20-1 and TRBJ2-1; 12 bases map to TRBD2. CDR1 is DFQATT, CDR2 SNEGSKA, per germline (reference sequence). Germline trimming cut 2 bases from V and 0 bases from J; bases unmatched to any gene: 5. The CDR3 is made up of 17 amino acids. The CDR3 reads CSARRTSGMFSYNEQFF. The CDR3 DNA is TGCAGTGCTAGACGGACTAGCGGGATGTTCTCCTACAATGAGCAGTTCTTC.